This T cell receptor (beta chain) originates from a study of T cell repertoires in cytomegalovirus infection. On the study more broadly: CMV infection plus the matching HLA type was flagged by public TCR beta signatures.

CDR1 is MDHEN and CDR2 is SYDVKM in the germline V gene. Trimming pared 4 bases from V and 5 bases from J, leaving 14 bases between. The CDR3 contains 14 residues. This clonotype has ten or more counts. MiXCR was run by TCRdb on the reads, yielding one entry per CDR3 protein. The sample has 150,000 to 200,000 distinct CDR3 sequences, 8.5% to 10% seen once. The source material was PBMCs. This chain links TRBV28 with TRBJ2-5; D is possibly TRBD1 or TRBD2 (5 bases each). This sequence was found in a human donor in good health (CMV status not recorded). Some clones in this sample may be carry-over from other donors' samples. CDR3 loop: CASSYPGTQETQYF. The CDR3 DNA is TGTGCCAGCAGTTACCCCGGGACGCAGGAGACCCAGTACTTC.